These 13 T cell receptor beta chains were all obtained from the same sample, sequenced in a study of lymphopenia after photon versus proton radiotherapy. Sequencing used immunoSEQ multiplex PCR; TCRdb keeps in-frame clones, though not all of them. There are about 22,000 clones in the sample; about 89% occur only once, and roughly 11% lies in the top ten. The input for sequencing was peripheral blood, taken from a patient treated with proton-based radiotherapy. Receptors were obtained from a man at least 80 years old with esophageal cancer.

The chain combines TRBV5-6 with TRBJ1-6, with 8 bases fitting TRBD1. The germline gives CDR1 SGHDT, CDR2 YYEEEE. The CDR3 covers 14 residues. V shed 4 bases, J shed 10 bases, and the junction held 7 bases outside the gene matches. CDR3 DNA sequence: TGTGCCAGCAGCCCGGACAGGGCCCTCTCACCCCTCCACTTT. Its protein product is CASSPDRALSPLHF.

Only one count was recorded for this clone. V gene TRBV9 combines with J gene TRBJ1-2, with TRBD1 matching 10 bases. The CDR3 is 15 amino acids. In germline, CDR1 is SGDLS, CDR2 YYNGEE. V was pared by 4 bases and J by 3 bases, with 6 bases of the junction left unmatched. CDR3 sequence reads: CASSPRQGADYGYTF. CDR3 DNA: TGTGCCAGCAGCCCCCGACAGGGGGCCGACTATGGCTACACCTTC.

This clone appeared a single time. The rearrangement links TRBV7-3 to TRBJ2-1; D is unclear. From germline, CDR1 is SGHTA and CDR2 FQGTGA. There are 15 residues in the CDR3. V was pared by 2 bases and J by 1 base, with 9 bases between. CDR3 region: CASSLVFESYNEQFF. The CDR3 nucleotides read TGTGCCAGCAGCTTAGTGTTTGAGTCCTACAATGAGCAGTTCTTC.

J is TRBJ2-5 and V is TRBV2; no clear D. The tail of the sequence fits TRBJ2-7 better, so the J call may be wrong. Germline assignment: CDR1 SNHLY and CDR2 FYNNEI. The CDR3 is 13 amino acids. DNA for the CDR3: TGTGCCAGCAGTGAATGGCACTCCTACGAGCAGTACTTC. Residues: CASSEWHSYEQYF.

This clone has only one observation. The chain uses TRBV11-2 and TRBJ1-3; D is unclear. Germline V lookup: CDR1 SGHAT, CDR2 FQNNGV. The CDR3 extends over 19 amino acids. Trimming pared 4 bases from V and 0 bases from J, leaving 22 bases between. For the CDR3, the DNA is TGTGCCAGCAGCTCGTTCCCATTTACAGCAAGGGACTCTGGAAACACCATATATTTT. It translates to CASSSFPFTARDSGNTIYF.

The chain has TRBV28 and TRBJ1-1; D gene unclear. The CDR3 consists of 14 residues. The V gene's germline CDR1 is MDHEN and CDR2 SYDVKM. Deletions cut 6 bases from V and 1 base from J, with 12 bases between. The CDR3 region is CASRDPGQNTEAFF. CDR3 coding DNA: TGTGCCAGCAGGGACCCCGGGCAGAACACTGAAGCTTTCTTT.

The V call is TRBV16, the J call TRBJ1-3; 8 nucleotides agree with TRBD1. The CDR3 contains 14 residues. Germline-derived CDR1 and CDR2 are KGHSY and FQNENV. V shed 5 bases and J 2 bases; nucleotides not matched to a gene: 2. Here the CDR3 DNA reads TGTGCCAGCAGCAGACAGGGGACTGGAAACACCATATATTTT. Translation: CASSRQGTGNTIYF.

V is TRBV10-3 and J is TRBJ2-3, with no clear D. The V gene lost 3 bases and the J gene lost 4 bases, with 11 bases spanning the gap. Germline V CDR1 and CDR2: ENHRY, SYGVKD. The CDR3 consists of 14 residues. The chain's CDR3 is CAISDPGEADTQYF. Here the CDR3 DNA reads TGTGCCATCAGTGACCCTGGGGAAGCAGATACGCAGTATTTT.

There are a few counts of this clone. The chain carries TRBV4-2 and TRBJ1-2; TRBD1 matches at 9 bases. V trimming: 8 bases; J trimming: 0 bases; junction bases outside the gene matches: 13. In germline, CDR1 is LGHNA, CDR2 YNFKEQ. This CDR3 has 17 residues. This CDR3 reads CASGKGTGMETNYGYTF. Written as DNA, the CDR3 is TGTGCCAGCGGCAAAGGGACAGGGATGGAAACTAACTATGGCTACACCTTC.

The rearrangement uses TRBV18 and TRBJ2-2; D possibly matches TRBD1 or TRBD2 (6 bases each). The CDR3 covers 16 residues. Trimming cost V 0 bases and J 0 bases, with 8 bases left between them. Germline-derived CDR1 and CDR2 are KGHSH and LQKENI. The CDR3 reads CASSPPGGPNTGELFF. In DNA, the CDR3 is TGTGCCAGCTCACCACCAGGGGGGCCGAACACCGGGGAGCTGTTTTTT.

The chain has TRBV19 and TRBJ2-7, with D maybe TRBD2 (7 bases). The V end lost 6 bases, the J end lost 0 bases, and 18 bases lay between the germline ends. CDR3 size: 16 residues. Germline CDR1 reads LNHDA; CDR2 reads SQIVND (reference sequence). The CDR3 sequence is CASSTQGGASSYEQYF. CDR3 DNA sequence: TGTGCCAGTAGCACCCAAGGGGGGGCCTCCTCCTACGAGCAGTACTTC.

This chain links TRBV19 with TRBJ1-6; TRBD1 matches 7 bases. The CDR3 covers 16 residues. Trimming cost V 0 bases and J 7 bases; bases outside gene matches: 6. CDR1 is LNHDA and CDR2 is SQIVND in the germline V gene (reference sequence). This chain's CDR3 is CASSIDATGNNSPLHF. DNA of the CDR3: TGTGCCAGTAGTATAGATGCGACAGGGAACAATTCACCCCTCCACTTT.

This chain links TRBV5-1 with TRBJ2-1, with 9 bases fitting TRBD2. Germline V gene sequence: CDR1 SGHRS, CDR2 YFSETQ. Trimming removed 4 bases from V and 4 bases from J; junction bases left unmatched: 6. The CDR3 sequence is 15 residues long. The CDR3 DNA reads as TGCGCCAGCAGCCCAGCGGGAGGTTTTTACAATGAGCAGTTCTTC. Protein product: CASSPAGGFYNEQFF. The full variable domain, rest sourced from reference TRBV5-1 and TRBJ2-1, is KAGVTQTPRYLIKTRGQQVTLSCSPISGHRSVSWYQQTPGQGLQFLFEYFSETQRNKGNFPGRFSGRQFSNSRSEMNVSTLELGDSALYLCASSPAGGFYNEQFFGPGTRLTVL.